A selection of T cell receptor beta chains follows, all from one sample in a study of Ad26.COV2.S vaccination and SARS-CoV-2 variants. This table comes from immunoSEQ multiplex PCR, and its TCRdb copy is limited to in-frame clones, with some not included. The sample has 510,000 or so clones, approximately 88% seen once; the top ten hold 9.5% to 15%. The material sequenced was peripheral blood, taken in a trial of Ad26.COV2.S vaccine versus placebo. The receptors shown here come from a person between 18 and 60 years old who received the Ad26.COV2.S COVID-19 vaccine or a placebo. CDR3s include the opening cysteine and the closing phenylalanine or tryptophan. The order of the fields is V gene, D gene, J gene, clone size, CDR3 protein, CDR3 DNA. D genes are given only for firm matches. Clone size is not always given. Where it is, it says once, few, many or a class for expanded clones.

TRBV20-1	.	TRBJ2-1	.	CSPIGYNEQFF	TGCAGTCCGATCGGCTACAATGAGCAGTTCTTC
TRBV10-3	.	TRBJ1-1	.	CAISGNMNTEAFF	TGTGCCATCAGTGGCAACATGAACACTGAAGCTTTCTTT
TRBV28	.	TRBJ2-7	.	CASSANPAKGYEQYF	TGTGCCAGCAGTGCAAACCCGGCCAAAGGCTACGAGCAGTACTTC
TRBV4-3	.	TRBJ1-4	.	CASSPRDWPNEKLFF	TGCGCCAGCAGCCCCCGGGACTGGCCTAATGAAAAACTGTTTTTT
TRBV7-9	.	TRBJ1-1	.	CASSFHQGSEAFF	TGTGCCAGCAGCTTCCATCAGGGGAGTGAAGCTTTCTTT
TRBV5-6	.	TRBJ1-6	.	CASSQPVLNSPLHF	TGTGCCAGCAGCCAACCGGTCCTTAATTCACCCCTCCACTTT
TRBV5-8	TRBD2	TRBJ2-7	.	CASSSRGLAGVKHYEQYF	TGTGCCAGCAGTTCGAGGGGACTAGCGGGAGTCAAGCACTACGAGCAGTACTTC
TRBV28	.	TRBJ2-7	.	CASSYDWGTRSYEQYF	TGTGCCAGCAGTTACGATTGGGGCACCCGATCCTACGAGCAGTACTTC
TRBV28	TRBD2	TRBJ2-4	.	CASTAIGGASGNIQYF	TGTGCCAGCACCGCGATTGGCGGAGCTAGCGGGAACATTCAGTACTTC
TRBV4-2	TRBD1	TRBJ2-3	once	CASSPGQGGRDTQYF	TGTGCCAGCAGCCCCGGACAGGGTGGCAGGGATACGCAGTATTTT
TRBV15	TRBD1	TRBJ2-1	.	CATSARDRTPANEQFF	TGTGCCACCAGCGCCCGGGACAGGACCCCTGCAAATGAGCAGTTCTTC
TRBV7-3	.	TRBJ1-1	.	CASSLGGSGEAFF	TGTGCCAGCAGCTTAGGTGGGAGCGGCGAAGCTTTCTTT
TRBV6-2/TRBV6-3	TRBD1	TRBJ2-7	.	CASSSPGQGSRSEQYF	TGTGCCAGCAGTAGTCCGGGACAGGGTTCCCGCAGCGAGCAGTACTTC
TRBV6-5	.	TRBJ2-7	.	CATSQGTYEQYF	TGTGCCACCTCACAGGGCACCTACGAGCAGTACTTC
TRBV6-5	.	TRBJ1-3	.	CASSYEGISGNTIYF	TGTGCCAGCAGTTACGAGGGCATTTCTGGAAACACCATATATTTT
TRBV28	TRBD1	TRBJ1-2	.	CATTGGRVYGYTF	TGTGCCACAACAGGGGGCAGGGTCTATGGCTACACCTTC
TRBV6-2/TRBV6-3	.	TRBJ1-6	.	CASSWGSYNSPLHF	TGTGCCAGCAGTTGGGGCTCCTATAATTCACCCCTCCACTTT
TRBV4-3	.	TRBJ2-3	.	CASSRGDTQYF	TGCGCCAGCAGCCGGGGAGATACGCAGTATTTT
TRBV7-9	.	TRBJ2-7	.	CASSLSIGPRYF	TGTGCCAGCAGCTTAAGCATTGGGCCGAGGTACTTC
TRBV7-9	TRBD2	TRBJ2-2	few	CASSSRTSNTGELFF	TGTGCCAGCAGCTCTCGGACTAGCAACACCGGGGAGCTGTTTTTT
TRBV29-1	TRBD1	TRBJ1-6	once	CSVGDRGTSPLHF	TGCAGCGTTGGGGACAGGGGCACTTCACCCCTCCACTTT
TRBV4-3	.	TRBJ2-2	.	CASSQVYDGGELFF	TGCGCCAGCAGCCAAGTGTACGATGGCGGGGAGCTGTTTTTT
TRBV7-9	TRBD1	TRBJ1-1	.	CASSLARQGTEAFF	TGTGCCAGCAGCTTAGCCCGACAGGGGACTGAAGCTTTCTTT
TRBV9	.	TRBJ2-1	few	CASSVGSGSYNEQFF	TGTGCCAGCAGCGTAGGGAGCGGCTCCTACAATGAGCAGTTCTTC